This is a list of T cell receptor beta chains from one sample in a study of blood T cell repertoires in COVID-19. Sequencing was performed with immunoSEQ multiplex PCR; in TCRdb, only in-frame clones are kept and a portion is missing. This sample has around 240,000 clones, with 70% to 90% found just once. The specimen sequenced was PBMCs or T cells enriched from blood (not recorded which). These receptors all stem from a woman aged 45 to 65 who had recovered from COVID-19. CDR3s leave out the opening cysteine and the closing phenylalanine or tryptophan. Fields, in order: J gene, V gene, CDR3 protein.

>TRBJ2-3|TRBV5-1
ASSLDRGVTDTQY
>TRBJ1-1|TRBV6-5
ASRSRVGRTEAF
>TRBJ2-1|TRBV9
ASSVVPGYVGNEQF
>TRBJ2-7|TRBV3-1/TRBV3-2
ASSRRTTSGVGNEQY
>TRBJ1-2|TRBV6-2/TRBV6-3
ASSQNYGYT
>TRBJ2-7|TRBV28
ASVGTPYYEQY
>TRBJ2-3|TRBV27
ASSPPRSGRTDTQY
>TRBJ1-5|TRBV28
ASSSTGGHFGPQH
>TRBJ2-7|TRBV18
ASSQRGGQSLYEQY
>TRBJ2-1|TRBV5-1
ASSLGGSSYNEQF
>TRBJ1-5|TRBV28
ASSVYNQPQH
>TRBJ2-1|TRBV15
ATSRTGGDNEQF
>TRBJ1-1|TRBV18
ASSPGRNTEAF
>TRBJ1-1|TRBV28
ASRGPSEAF
>TRBJ2-1|TRBV7-9
ASSLGDGNNEQF
>TRBJ2-1|TRBV18
ASSFAGVFNEQF
>TRBJ1-5|TRBV28
ASSLWGTGRNQPQH
>TRBJ1-5|TRBV5-1
ASRIGDNQPQH
>TRBJ2-3|TRBV4-1
ASSQVVSGTSAVTDTQY
>TRBJ2-1|TRBV5-1
ASSLHRETTYNEQF